These 3 T cell receptor beta chains were all obtained from the same sample, sequenced in a study of response to subunit inactivated influenza vaccine. TCRdb analysed the RT-PCR reads with MiXCR anew, one entry per CDR3 protein. The table records about 800,000 distinct CDR3 sequences, 21% of them present only once. The specimen comprised PBMCs from blood, sampled 5 to 6 days after vaccination. Receptors originate from a man aged 50 or older who received an inactivated influenza vaccine.

There are a few counts of this clonotype. The V call is TRBV6-5, the J call TRBJ2-5; D possibly matches TRBD1 or TRBD2 (5 bases each). Germline assignment: CDR1 MNHEY and CDR2 SVGAGI. The CDR3 has 14 residues. Trimming shortened V by 2 bases and J by 2 bases, and 9 bases separated the two germline ends. CDR3 bases: TGTGCCAGCAGTTACGGGACCCCACAAGAGACCCAGTACTTC. Translation gives CASSYGTPQETQYF.

This clonotype has only one observation. The gene calls are TRBV6-1 and TRBJ2-1, with 9 bases that match TRBD2. Unmatched junction bases numbered 11, after V lost 6 bases and J lost 8 bases. The CDR3 runs 15 residues. Germline V gene data show CDR1 as MNHNS and CDR2 as SASEGT. CDR3: CASSLVPSGEHEQFF. For the CDR3, the DNA is TGTGCCAGCAGCCTTGTTCCTAGCGGGGAGCATGAGCAGTTCTTC.

The chain recombines TRBV7-2 with TRBJ2-3; the D is unclear. CDR3 length equals 15 residues. Trimming took 4 bases from V and 2 from J, leaving 13 bases between them. Per the germline V gene, CDR1 is SGHTA and CDR2 is FQGNSA. CDR3 in DNA: TGTGCCAGCAGCTCCCAGCCGACCCCCACAGATACGCAGTATTTT. It codes for CASSSQPTPTDTQYF. The variable domain in full, with the rest retrieved from reference TRBV7-2 and TRBJ2-3, is GAGVSQSPSNKVTEKGKDVELRCDPISGHTALYWYRQSLGQGLEFLIYFQGNSAPDKSGLPSDRFSAERTGGSVSTLTIQRTQQEDSAVYLCASSSQPTPTDTQYFGPGTRLTVL.